Listed below are T cell receptor beta chains from one sample, sequenced in a study of blood T cell repertoires in COVID-19. Only in-frame clones appear in the TCRdb table, and some are missing; sequencing was by immunoSEQ multiplex PCR. The sample consists of about 190,000 clones, roughly four fifths of them appearing once. Sequencing was done on a sample of peripheral blood. The receptors originated from a man between 25 and 39 years old with active or convalescent COVID-19. CDR3s include the opening cysteine and the closing phenylalanine or tryptophan. Fields, in order: V gene, D gene, clone size, J gene, CDR3 protein, CDR3 DNA. The D gene is left open where the match is weak. Clone size is shown for a subset of rows, as once, few, many or a class of expanded clone.

V: TRBV2
D: .
size: .
J: TRBJ1-2
CDR3: CASSEADRGEGYTF
DNA: TGTGCCAGCAGTGAAGCTGACCGGGGTGAGGGCTACACCTTC

V: TRBV9
D: .
size: .
J: TRBJ2-2
CDR3: CASSVGGQIGRLNTGELFF
DNA: TGTGCCAGCAGCGTAGGTGGACAGATAGGACGATTAAACACCGGGGAGCTGTTTTTT

V: TRBV7-9
D: TRBD1
size: .
J: TRBJ2-2
CDR3: CASSSRDRGNTGELFF
DNA: TGTGCCAGCAGCAGCCGGGACAGGGGGAACACCGGGGAGCTGTTTTTT

V: TRBV12-5
D: .
size: .
J: TRBJ2-7
CDR3: CASGLGGLVEQYF
DNA: TGTGCTAGTGGTTTGGGCGGGCTCGTTGAGCAGTACTTC

V: TRBV28
D: TRBD1
size: .
J: TRBJ1-5
CDR3: CASSPSPSGTGPVYSNQPQHF
DNA: TGTGCCAGCAGTCCCTCCCCCTCCGGGACAGGGCCCGTCTATAGCAATCAGCCCCAGCATTTT

V: TRBV18
D: .
size: few
J: TRBJ1-3
CDR3: CASSPLGTQSAGNTIYF
DNA: TGTGCCAGCTCACCGCTCGGGACTCAGTCGGCGGGAAACACCATATATTTT

V: TRBV6-5
D: TRBD1
size: few
J: TRBJ1-1
CDR3: CASRTGVTEAFF
DNA: TGTGCCAGCAGAACAGGGGTCACTGAAGCTTTCTTT

V: TRBV9
D: .
size: .
J: TRBJ1-1
CDR3: CASSVRGTNTEAFF
DNA: TGTGCCAGCAGCGTAAGGGGAACGAACACTGAAGCTTTCTTT

V: TRBV2
D: .
size: .
J: TRBJ2-7
CDR3: CASSEKIRPRPDYEQYF
DNA: TGTGCCAGCAGTGAAAAGATCCGACCCAGGCCGGACTACGAGCAGTACTTC

V: TRBV5-1
D: TRBD1
size: .
J: TRBJ1-1
CDR3: CASSEGDRANTEAFF
DNA: TGCGCCAGCAGCGAAGGGGACAGGGCTAACACTGAAGCTTTCTTT